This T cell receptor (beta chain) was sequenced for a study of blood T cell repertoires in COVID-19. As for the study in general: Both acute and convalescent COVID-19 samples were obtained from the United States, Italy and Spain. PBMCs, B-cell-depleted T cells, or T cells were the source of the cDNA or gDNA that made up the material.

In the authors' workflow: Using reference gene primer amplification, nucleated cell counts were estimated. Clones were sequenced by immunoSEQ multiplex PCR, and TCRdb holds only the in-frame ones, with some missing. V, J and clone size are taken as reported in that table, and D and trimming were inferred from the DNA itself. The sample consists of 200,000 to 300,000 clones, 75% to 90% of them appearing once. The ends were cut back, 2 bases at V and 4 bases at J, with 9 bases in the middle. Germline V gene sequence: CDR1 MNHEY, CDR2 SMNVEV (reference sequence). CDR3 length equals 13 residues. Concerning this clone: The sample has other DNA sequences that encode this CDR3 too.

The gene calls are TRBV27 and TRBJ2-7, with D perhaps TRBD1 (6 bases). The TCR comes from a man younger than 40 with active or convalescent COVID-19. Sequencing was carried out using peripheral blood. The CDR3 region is CASSLGRGYEQYF. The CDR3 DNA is TGTGCCAGCAGTTTAGGCAGGGGTTACGAGCAGTACTTC.